This TCR beta chain was identified during a study of T cells in Graves' hyperthyroidism and ophthalmopathy (dated by TCRdb to about 2019). About the full investigation: Peripheral blood samples were taken at initial diagnosis, before any treatment was given. TCR V-J signatures able to tell the groups apart were searched for in a discovery cohort of 95 to 100 patients, of whom 43 had Graves' ophthalmopathy and 55 to 60 had stable Graves' hyperthyroidism. An independent validation cohort of under 20 hyperthyroidism patients and roughly 16 patients who later progressed to ophthalmopathy tested prospective prediction of ophthalmopathy. The 85 to 100 discovery patients were randomly split 7:3 into training and test sets. In six Graves' hyperthyroidism patients, the study also compared T-cell repertoires from thyroid tissue with T-cell repertoires from blood. Once sampling was done, hyperthyroidism patients were given methimazole at a starting dose of 30 mg daily, whereas ophthalmopathy patients were given high-dose intravenous methylprednisolone. TCR Vbeta CDR3 sequencing of approximately 140 peripheral blood samples (43 ophthalmopathy, roughly 72 hyperthyroidism and some 17 progressor patients) is reported in the paper.

TCR beta CDR3 regions were amplified from RNA transcripts. For the first round of RT-PCR on the TCR CDR3, the HTBI primer set was used together with the Qiagen OneStep RT-PCR kit. The libraries were constructed in a second round of multiplex PCR and then size-selected and purified. Paired-end sequencing of the libraries was performed with 100 bp reads on an Illumina HiSeq2000. From the authors' description of their analysis: SOAPnuke was used to process the raw data, throwing out any read that contained adapters or uncalled bases, had a mean Phred below 15, or lacked an exact constant-primer or identifier match. High-quality paired reads were merged with COPE v1.2.5, and unique nucleotide sequences were defined as clonotypes. Clonotypes were aligned to IMGT TRBV, TRBD and TRBJ reference segments using MiTCR v1.1. The analysis included only V-J combinations with a frequency above 0.0001, which together covered 98% to 99.2% of the repertoires. A TCS score was defined as the ratio between F50 (clonal expansion) and ExV (chaos), using BLOSUM62-based TCRdist between CDR3 peptides within each V-J. Welch's t-statistics and random forest reduced 514 V-J features to fewer than 15, which were used in a naive Bayes classifier (R e1071). TCRdb trimmed the raw reads at Q25, called clones with MiXCR and kept productive beta chains. Rows are unified per CDR3 protein, each entry keeping the most common DNA and genes. Clone size and V and J calls follow TCRdb, not the original study. The sample table contains roughly 570,000 distinct CDR3 sequences; only one count was recorded for approximately 14% of them. Around 7.5% of the sample belongs to the ten largest clones.

Findings and caveats that apply to the study as a whole: Most expanded thyroid clonotypes (frequency above 0.001) were also detected in blood, suggesting blood repertoires may reflect thyroid immune responses. In validation, the model predicted progression to ophthalmopathy a median of about 6.5 months before onset, with 70% to 71% sensitivity and about 75% specificity. Sample size was not statistically predetermined, and investigators were not blinded to group allocation. A model built on a 13 V-J signature distinguished ophthalmopathy from stable hyperthyroidism, reaching roughly 88% sensitivity and around 81% specificity in cross-validation and 80%/75% in testing.

Comment on this clonotype: This receptor's antigen is unknown. There are no base qualities to consult, and no much larger clone falls within one base.

Graves' hyperthyroidism was defined as stable when no progression to ophthalmopathy occurred over 18 months of follow-up. Hyperthyroidism patients were newly diagnosed, had a disease duration of under 2 months, and were aged 18 to 65 years. The study excluded patients with uncontrolled infections, other autoimmune diseases, pregnancy or lactation. Diagnoses were established on the basis of clinical symptoms, serum thyroxine and TRAb, thyroid ultrasound, and orbital computed tomography. PBMCs were separated from 8 to 10 ml of fresh peripheral blood using Ficoll-Paque density gradient centrifugation. Trizol reagent was used to extract total RNA, and RNA quality was then checked on an Agilent 2100 Bioanalyzer. The receptor comes from a woman aged 25 to 45 with Graves' hyperthyroidism. Sequenced material: blood.

The CDR3 is CAWSEQGRETQYF. Read as DNA, the sequence is TGTGCCTGGTCCGAACAGGGCCGGGAGACCCAGTACTTC. The rearranged segments are TRBV30 and TRBJ2-5; D gene: possibly TRBD1, on 6 matching bases. Trimming removed 5 bases from V and 5 bases from J, leaving 15 bases between the germline ends. Including the terminal cysteine and phenylalanine, the CDR3 comprises 13 residues. Of all the DNA, just the CDR3 is kept, 39 bases in frame from base 1. In the germline V gene (reference sequence), CDR1 corresponds to GTSNPN and CDR2 to SVGIG.